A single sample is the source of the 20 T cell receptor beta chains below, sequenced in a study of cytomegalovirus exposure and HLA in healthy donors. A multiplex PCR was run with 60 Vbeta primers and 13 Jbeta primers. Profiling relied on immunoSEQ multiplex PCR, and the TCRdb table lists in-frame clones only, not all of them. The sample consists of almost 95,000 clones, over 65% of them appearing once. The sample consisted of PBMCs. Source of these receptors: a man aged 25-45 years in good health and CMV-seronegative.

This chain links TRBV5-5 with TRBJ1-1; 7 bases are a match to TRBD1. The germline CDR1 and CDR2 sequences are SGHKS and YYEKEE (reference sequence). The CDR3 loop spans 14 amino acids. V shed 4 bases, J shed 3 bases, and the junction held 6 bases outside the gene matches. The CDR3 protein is CASSQQGIDTEAFF. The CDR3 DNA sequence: TGTGCCAGCAGCCAACAGGGGATCGACACTGAAGCTTTCTTT.

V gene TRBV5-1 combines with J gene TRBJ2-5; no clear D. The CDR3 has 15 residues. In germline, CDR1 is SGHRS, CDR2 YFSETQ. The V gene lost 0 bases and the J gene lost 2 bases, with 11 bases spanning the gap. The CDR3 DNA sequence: TGCGCCAGCAGCTTGGCCTCAGGCCTTCAAGAGACCCAGTACTTC. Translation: CASSLASGLQETQYF.

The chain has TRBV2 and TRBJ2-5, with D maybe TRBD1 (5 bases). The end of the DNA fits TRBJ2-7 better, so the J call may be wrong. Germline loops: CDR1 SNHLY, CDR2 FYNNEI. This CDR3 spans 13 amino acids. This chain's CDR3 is CASSEGQSYEQYF. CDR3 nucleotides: TGTGCCAGCAGTGAAGGACAGTCCTACGAGCAGTACTTC.

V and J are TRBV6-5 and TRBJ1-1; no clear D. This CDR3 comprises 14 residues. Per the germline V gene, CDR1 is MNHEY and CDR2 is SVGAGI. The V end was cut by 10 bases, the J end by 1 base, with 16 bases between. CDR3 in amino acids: CATRQRRENTEAFF. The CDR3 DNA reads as TGTGCCACCCGACAAAGGAGGGAGAACACTGAAGCTTTCTTT.

The chain's CDR3 is CASKGEGMQPQHF. CDR3 DNA sequence: TGTGCCAGTAAGGGGGAGGGTATGCAGCCCCAGCATTTT. The chain combines TRBV19 with TRBJ1-5; D possibly corresponds to TRBD1 (6 bases). The CDR3 covers 13 residues. The germline V and J ends were trimmed by 7 bases and 7 bases, with 14 bases remaining between them. CDR1 and CDR2 from the germline V gene are LNHDA and SQIVND (reference sequence).

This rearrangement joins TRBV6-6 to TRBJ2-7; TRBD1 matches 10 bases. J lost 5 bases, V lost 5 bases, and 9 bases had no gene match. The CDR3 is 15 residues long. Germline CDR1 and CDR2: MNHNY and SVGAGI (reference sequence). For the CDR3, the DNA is TGTGCCAGCAGTACTGGACGACAGGGGGCAAACGAGCAGTACTTC. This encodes CASSTGRQGANEQYF.

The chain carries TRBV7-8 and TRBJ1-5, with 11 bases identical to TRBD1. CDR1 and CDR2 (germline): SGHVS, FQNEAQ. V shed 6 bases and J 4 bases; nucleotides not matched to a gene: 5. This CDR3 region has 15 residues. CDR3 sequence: CASSWTGGFNQPQHF. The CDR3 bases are TGTGCCAGCAGTTGGACAGGGGGCTTTAATCAGCCCCAGCATTTT.

CDR3 residues: CASTGTANTGELFF. CDR3 nucleotides: TGTGCCAGCACCGGGACAGCGAACACCGGGGAGCTGTTTTTT. This chain uses TRBV28 with TRBJ2-2, with 7 bases fitting TRBD1. Germline CDR1 MDHEN, CDR2 SYDVKM. V lost 7 bases to trimming and J lost 0 bases; unmatched junction nucleotides: 2. This CDR3 spans 14 amino acids.

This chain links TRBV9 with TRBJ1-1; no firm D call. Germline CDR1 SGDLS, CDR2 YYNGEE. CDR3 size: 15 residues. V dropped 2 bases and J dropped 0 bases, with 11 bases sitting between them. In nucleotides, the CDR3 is TGTGCCAGCAGCGTTACGGGGTACATGAACACTGAAGCTTTCTTT. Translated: CASSVTGYMNTEAFF.

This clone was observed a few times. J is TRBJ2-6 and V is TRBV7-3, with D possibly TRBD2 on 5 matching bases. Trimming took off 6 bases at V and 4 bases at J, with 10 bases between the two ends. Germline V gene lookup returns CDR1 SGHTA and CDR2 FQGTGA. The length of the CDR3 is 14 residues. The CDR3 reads CASREVSGANVLTF. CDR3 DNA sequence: TGTGCCAGCAGGGAGGTTAGCGGGGCCAACGTCCTGACTTTC.

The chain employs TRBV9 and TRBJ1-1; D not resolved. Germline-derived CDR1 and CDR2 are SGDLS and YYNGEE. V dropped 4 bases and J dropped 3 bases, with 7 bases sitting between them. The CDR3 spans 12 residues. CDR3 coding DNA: TGTGCCAGCAGCAAGCGGGACACTGAAGCTTTCTTT. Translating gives CASSKRDTEAFF.

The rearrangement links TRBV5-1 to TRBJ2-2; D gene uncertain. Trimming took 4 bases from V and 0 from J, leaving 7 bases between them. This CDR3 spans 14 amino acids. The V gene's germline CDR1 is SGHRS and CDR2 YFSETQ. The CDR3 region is CASSPGPNTGELFF. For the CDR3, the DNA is TGCGCCAGCAGCCCCGGTCCGAACACCGGGGAGCTGTTTTTT. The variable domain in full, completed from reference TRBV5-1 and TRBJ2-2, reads KAGVTQTPRYLIKTRGQQVTLSCSPISGHRSVSWYQQTPGQGLQFLFEYFSETQRNKGNFPGRFSGRQFSNSRSEMNVSTLELGDSALYLCASSPGPNTGELFFGEGSRLTVL.

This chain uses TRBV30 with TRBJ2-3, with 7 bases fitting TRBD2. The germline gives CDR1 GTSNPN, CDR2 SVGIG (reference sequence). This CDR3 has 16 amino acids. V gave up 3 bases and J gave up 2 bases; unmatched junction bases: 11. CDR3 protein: CAWRPPSSGFTDTQYF. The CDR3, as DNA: TGTGCCTGGAGACCTCCCTCTAGCGGCTTCACAGATACGCAGTATTTT.

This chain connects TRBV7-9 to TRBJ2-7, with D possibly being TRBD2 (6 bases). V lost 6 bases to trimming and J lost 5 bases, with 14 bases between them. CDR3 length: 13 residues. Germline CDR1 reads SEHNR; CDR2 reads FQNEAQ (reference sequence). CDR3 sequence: CASSIAVGDEQYF. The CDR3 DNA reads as TGTGCCAGCAGTATAGCGGTCGGTGACGAGCAGTACTTC.

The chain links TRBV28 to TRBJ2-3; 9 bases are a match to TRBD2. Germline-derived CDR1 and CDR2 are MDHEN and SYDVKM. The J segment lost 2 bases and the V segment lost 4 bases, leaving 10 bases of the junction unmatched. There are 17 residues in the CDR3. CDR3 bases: TGTGCCAGCAGTTCACCTTACCGACTAGCGGACACAGATACGCAGTATTTT. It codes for CASSSPYRLADTDTQYF. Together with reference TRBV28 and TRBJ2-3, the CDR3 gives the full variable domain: DVKVTQSSRYLVKRTGEKVFLECVQDMDHENMFWYRQDPGLGLRLIYFSYDVKMKEKGDIPEGYSVSREKKERFSLILESASTNQTSMYLCASSSPYRLADTDTQYFGPGTRLTVL.

The CDR3 DNA reads TGTGCCAGCAGTTTATCGGGGGGAGGCAATCAGCCCCAGCATTTT. Translating it yields CASSLSGGGNQPQHF. The rearrangement joins TRBV27 to TRBJ1-5; perhaps TRBD1 as D (5 bases). Germline loops: CDR1 MNHEY, CDR2 SMNVEV (reference sequence). This CDR3 region has 15 residues. Trimming stripped 0 bases from V and 2 bases from J, with 8 bases between.

DNA for the CDR3: TGTGCCAGCTCACCTACAGGGTCCACCGGGGAGCTGTTTTTT. Protein sequence: CASSPTGSTGELFF. The chain uses TRBV18 and TRBJ2-2; D possibly corresponds to TRBD1 (6 bases). Trimming removed 3 bases at V and 4 bases at J, with 9 bases between. Per the germline V gene, CDR1 is KGHSH and CDR2 is LQKENI. This CDR3 spans 14 amino acids.

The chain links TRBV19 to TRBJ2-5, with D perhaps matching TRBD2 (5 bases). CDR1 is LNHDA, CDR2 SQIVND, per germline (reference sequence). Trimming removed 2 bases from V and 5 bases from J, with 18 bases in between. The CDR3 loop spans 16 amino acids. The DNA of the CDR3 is TGTGCCAGTAGTATATCACTAGTTGTGTTGAGTGAGACCCAGTACTTC. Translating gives CASSISLVVLSETQYF.

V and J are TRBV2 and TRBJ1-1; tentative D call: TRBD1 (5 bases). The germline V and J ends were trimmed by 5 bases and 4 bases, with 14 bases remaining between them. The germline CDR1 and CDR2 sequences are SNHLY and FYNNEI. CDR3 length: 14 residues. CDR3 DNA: TGTGCCAGCAGTAGGGTGGCAGGGTCCACTGAAGCTTTCTTT. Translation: CASSRVAGSTEAFF.

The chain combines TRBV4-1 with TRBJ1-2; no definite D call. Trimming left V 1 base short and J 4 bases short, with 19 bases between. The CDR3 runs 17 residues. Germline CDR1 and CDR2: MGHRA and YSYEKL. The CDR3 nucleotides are TGCGCCAGCAGCCAAGTCGTATTCCAACAGTTAATCTATGGCTACACCTTC. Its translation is CASSQVVFQQLIYGYTF.